These T cell receptor beta chains were read from a single sample in a study of blood T cell repertoires in COVID-19. The table came from immunoSEQ multiplex PCR; TCRdb's copy has only in-frame clones and leaves some out. The profile shows 40,000 to 55,000 clones, around 90% of them singletons. The specimen was peripheral blood. Every receptor here comes from a man aged 45 to 65 with active COVID-19. CDR3s include the opening cysteine and the closing phenylalanine or tryptophan. D genes are given only for firm matches. Clone size is given for some rows only: seen once, a few or many times, or a class if the clone is expanded.

d_call: NA; j_call: TRBJ2-2; v_call: TRBV7-9; clone_size: NA; cdr3_aa: CASSFGSGRNTGELFF; cdr3_nt: TGTGCCAGCAGCTTCGGTTCCGGGAGGAACACCGGGGAGCTGTTTTTT
d_call: TRBD2; j_call: TRBJ2-3; v_call: TRBV3-1/TRBV3-2; clone_size: once; cdr3_aa: CASSQGAGGADTQYF; cdr3_nt: TGTGCCAGCAGCCAAGGGGCGGGAGGAGCAGATACGCAGTATTTT
d_call: NA; j_call: TRBJ2-2; v_call: TRBV12-5; clone_size: NA; cdr3_aa: CASGRATGELFF; cdr3_nt: TGTGCTAGTGGTCGAGCCACCGGGGAGCTGTTTTTT
d_call: TRBD1; j_call: TRBJ1-1; v_call: TRBV5-4; clone_size: NA; cdr3_aa: CASSTRQGMNTEAFF; cdr3_nt: TGTGCCAGCAGCACCCGACAGGGGATGAACACTGAAGCTTTCTTT
d_call: TRBD1; j_call: TRBJ2-1; v_call: TRBV12-3/TRBV12-4; clone_size: NA; cdr3_aa: CASSRQGRDEQFF; cdr3_nt: TGTGCCAGCAGTCGACAGGGTAGGGATGAGCAGTTCTTC
d_call: NA; j_call: TRBJ1-1; v_call: TRBV4-3; clone_size: NA; cdr3_aa: CASSHNSNTEAFF; cdr3_nt: TGCGCCAGCAGCCATAATTCGAACACTGAAGCTTTCTTT
d_call: TRBD1; j_call: TRBJ2-4; v_call: TRBV11-2; clone_size: NA; cdr3_aa: CASSLATGQGAIGNIQYF; cdr3_nt: TGTGCCAGCAGCTTAGCCACGGGACAGGGGGCGATTGGAAACATTCAGTACTTC
d_call: NA; j_call: TRBJ1-4; v_call: TRBV9; clone_size: once; cdr3_aa: CASSVYGNEKLFF; cdr3_nt: TGTGCCAGCAGCGTTTACGGGAATGAAAAACTGTTTTTT
d_call: TRBD2; j_call: TRBJ2-3; v_call: TRBV19; clone_size: NA; cdr3_aa: CASSIAGSGSGDTQYF; cdr3_nt: TGTGCCAGTAGTATAGCGGGGAGCGGGAGTGGAGATACGCAGTATTTT
d_call: NA; j_call: TRBJ2-3; v_call: TRBV5-4; clone_size: NA; cdr3_aa: CASSRDFSSTDTQYF; cdr3_nt: TGTGCCAGCAGCCGGGACTTCTCTAGCACAGATACGCAGTATTTT
d_call: NA; j_call: TRBJ2-6; v_call: TRBV30; clone_size: NA; cdr3_aa: CAWRVQGAGANVLTF; cdr3_nt: TGTGCCTGGAGAGTCCAGGGCGCGGGGGCCAACGTCCTGACTTTC
d_call: TRBD2; j_call: TRBJ2-1; v_call: TRBV6-5; clone_size: NA; cdr3_aa: CASSLGLGYNEQFF; cdr3_nt: TGTGCCAGCAGCCTGGGACTAGGATACAATGAGCAGTTCTTC
d_call: TRBD1; j_call: TRBJ2-7; v_call: TRBV3-1/TRBV3-2; clone_size: NA; cdr3_aa: CASSWTGTGFYEQYF; cdr3_nt: TGTGCCAGCAGTTGGACAGGGACAGGGTTCTACGAGCAGTACTTC
d_call: NA; j_call: TRBJ1-2; v_call: TRBV14; clone_size: NA; cdr3_aa: CASSQDLRARGLDGYTF; cdr3_nt: TGTGCCAGCAGCCAGGACCTGCGCGCCCGCGGGCTGGATGGCTACACCTTC
d_call: NA; j_call: TRBJ1-5; v_call: TRBV27; clone_size: NA; cdr3_aa: CASSPGGSNQPQHF; cdr3_nt: TGTGCCAGCAGCCCCGGGGGTAGCAATCAGCCCCAGCATTTT
d_call: NA; j_call: TRBJ2-5; v_call: TRBV5-1; clone_size: NA; cdr3_aa: CASSLDSPETQYF; cdr3_nt: TGCGCCAGCAGCTTGGACTCCCCGGAGACCCAGTACTTC
d_call: TRBD1; j_call: TRBJ2-1; v_call: TRBV11-2; clone_size: NA; cdr3_aa: CASSSRMGQFSYNEQFF; cdr3_nt: TGTGCCAGCAGCTCGCGGATGGGACAGTTCTCCTACAATGAGCAGTTCTTC
d_call: NA; j_call: TRBJ1-2; v_call: TRBV9; clone_size: NA; cdr3_aa: CASSPDSSANYGYTF; cdr3_nt: TGTGCCAGCAGCCCCGACAGTTCAGCTAACTATGGCTACACCTTC
d_call: TRBD1; j_call: TRBJ1-1; v_call: TRBV5-1; clone_size: few; cdr3_aa: CASSWGTAAMNTEAFF; cdr3_nt: TGCGCCAGCAGCTGGGGGACAGCGGCAATGAACACTGAAGCTTTCTTT
d_call: NA; j_call: TRBJ1-5; v_call: TRBV7-9; clone_size: NA; cdr3_aa: CASSRGDTSINQPQHF; cdr3_nt: TGTGCCAGCAGCCGAGGGGACACCTCAATCAATCAGCCCCAGCATTTT
d_call: NA; j_call: TRBJ1-6; v_call: TRBV19; clone_size: NA; cdr3_aa: CASSILEDNSPLHF; cdr3_nt: TGTGCCAGTAGTATTCTCGAGGATAATTCACCCCTCCACTTT
d_call: TRBD1; j_call: TRBJ1-2; v_call: TRBV7-9; clone_size: NA; cdr3_aa: CASSLRQGAANF; cdr3_nt: TGTGCCAGCAGCTTACGACAGGGTGCAGCTAACTTC
d_call: NA; j_call: TRBJ1-5; v_call: TRBV6-2/TRBV6-3; clone_size: NA; cdr3_aa: CASSYSTRLEPFSNQPQHF; cdr3_nt: TGTGCCAGCAGTTACTCTACACGACTCGAGCCTTTTAGCAATCAGCCCCAGCATTTT
d_call: NA; j_call: TRBJ2-7; v_call: TRBV7-9; clone_size: NA; cdr3_aa: CASSLALGASYEQYF; cdr3_nt: TGTGCCAGCAGCTTAGCGCTGGGGGCCTCCTACGAGCAGTACTTC
d_call: NA; j_call: TRBJ1-5; v_call: TRBV21-1; clone_size: NA; cdr3_aa: CASSKGVRGGEQPQHF; cdr3_nt: TGTGCCAGCAGCAAAGGAGTCCGGGGGGGGGAGCAGCCCCAGCATTTT
d_call: TRBD1; j_call: TRBJ1-4; v_call: TRBV25-1; clone_size: NA; cdr3_aa: CATSDRVATNEKLFF; cdr3_nt: TGTGCCACCTCGGACAGGGTCGCAACTAATGAAAAACTGTTTTTT
d_call: NA; j_call: TRBJ1-6; v_call: TRBV4-2; clone_size: once; cdr3_aa: CASSHAPEVSYNSPLHF; cdr3_nt: TGTGCCAGCAGCCACGCCCCCGAGGTATCGTATAATTCACCCCTCCACTTT
d_call: NA; j_call: TRBJ1-5; v_call: TRBV12-3/TRBV12-4; clone_size: NA; cdr3_aa: CASSFSVQPQHF; cdr3_nt: TGTGCCAGCAGTTTTTCGGTCCAGCCCCAGCATTTT
d_call: TRBD2; j_call: TRBJ2-3; v_call: TRBV5-4; clone_size: NA; cdr3_aa: CASSEGLAGTDTQYF; cdr3_nt: TGTGCCAGCAGCGAGGGACTAGCGGGCACAGATACGCAGTATTTT
d_call: NA; j_call: TRBJ2-5; v_call: TRBV5-1; clone_size: NA; cdr3_aa: CASSLGGNQETQYF; cdr3_nt: TGCGCCAGCAGCTTGGGAGGTAACCAAGAGACCCAGTACTTC
d_call: NA; j_call: TRBJ1-1; v_call: TRBV7-9; clone_size: medium-sized; cdr3_aa: CASSPGRAEAFF; cdr3_nt: TGTGCCAGCAGCCCGGGGAGGGCTGAAGCTTTCTTT
d_call: TRBD2; j_call: TRBJ2-2; v_call: TRBV29-1; clone_size: NA; cdr3_aa: CSTRGLGDTGELFF; cdr3_nt: TGCAGCACCCGGGGACTAGGTGACACCGGGGAGCTGTTTTTT
d_call: NA; j_call: TRBJ2-7; v_call: TRBV4-1; clone_size: NA; cdr3_aa: CASSPGPTPGYEQYF; cdr3_nt: TGCGCCAGCAGCCCTGGGCCAACCCCGGGGTACGAGCAGTACTTC
d_call: TRBD1; j_call: TRBJ1-1; v_call: TRBV10-1; clone_size: NA; cdr3_aa: CASSPWTGLNTEAFF; cdr3_nt: TGCGCCAGCAGTCCCTGGACAGGATTGAACACTGAAGCTTTCTTT
d_call: NA; j_call: TRBJ2-5; v_call: TRBV5-1; clone_size: NA; cdr3_aa: CASSLQGRQETQYF; cdr3_nt: TGCGCCAGCAGCTTACAGGGACGCCAAGAGACCCAGTACTTC